The 14 T cell receptor beta chains below come from one sample, sequenced in a study of cytomegalovirus exposure and HLA in healthy donors. PCR was performed using 60 Vbeta and 13 Jbeta primers. Generated by immunoSEQ multiplex PCR, the TCRdb table keeps only in-frame clones and is missing some. In the table there are 170,000 or so clones, more than 60% of which are singletons. Sequencing input: PBMCs. The receptors stem from a woman between 45 and 65 years old in good health and CMV-seropositive.

This clone appeared many times. The rearrangement links TRBV2 to TRBJ2-6, with a weak D call TRBD2 (6 bases). Germline V gene lookup returns CDR1 SNHLY and CDR2 FYNNEI. The ends were cut back, 9 bases at V and 0 bases at J, with 21 bases in the middle. The CDR3 is made up of 18 amino acids. CDR3 amino acids: CASQNRGTGGSGANVLTF. The CDR3 DNA reads as TGTGCCAGTCAAAACCGGGGGACCGGGGGCTCTGGGGCCAACGTCCTGACTTTC.

The V call is TRBV7-9, the J call TRBJ1-1; a possible D gene is TRBD1 (5 bases). The CDR3 length is 13 residues. Germline CDR1 and CDR2: SEHNR and FQNEAQ (reference sequence). The germline V and J ends were trimmed by 5 bases and 4 bases, with 11 bases remaining between them. For the CDR3, the DNA is TGTGCCAGCAGCCCTAAGGGGCCCACTGAAGCTTTCTTT. Amino acid sequence: CASSPKGPTEAFF.

V is TRBV10-1 and J is TRBJ2-5, with TRBD2 as a possible D gene (5 bases). The J call may be faulty, since TRBJ2-7 better matches the DNA end. Germline-derived CDR1 and CDR2 are WNHNN and SYGVQD (reference sequence). The CDR3 loop spans 15 amino acids. This CDR3 is CASSDDRTASYEQYF. The CDR3 DNA follows: TGCGCCAGCAGTGATGATAGGACTGCCTCCTACGAGCAGTACTTC.

The chain joins TRBV7-2 to TRBJ2-5, with 11 nucleotides matching TRBD2. V lost 11 bases to trimming and J lost 5 bases; unmatched junction nucleotides: 10. The germline V gene encodes CDR1 SGHTA and CDR2 FQGNSA. The CDR3 contains 14 residues. In DNA, the CDR3 is TGTGCCTGTAGCGGGAGGGTTGGGGGGGAGACCCAGTACTTC. As protein: CACSGRVGGETQYF.

V gene TRBV2 combines with J gene TRBJ1-2; TRBD1 is a possible D gene (5 bases). Trimming took 5 bases from V and 4 from J, leaving 8 bases between them. Germline assignment: CDR1 SNHLY and CDR2 FYNNEI. The CDR3 covers 12 residues. The DNA for the CDR3 is TGTGCCAGCAGTCCCCAGGGCTATGGCTACACCTTC. It yields the protein CASSPQGYGYTF.

This clone has more than one count but fewer than ten. The chain couples TRBV5-1 to TRBJ1-5; 10 bases are a match to TRBD1. Germline loops: CDR1 SGHRS, CDR2 YFSETQ. The CDR3 covers 16 residues. Trimming removed 0 bases from V and 2 bases from J; junction bases left unmatched: 2. This CDR3 is CASSLDGTGGNQPQHF. The CDR3 DNA reads TGCGCCAGCAGCTTGGACGGGACAGGGGGCAATCAGCCCCAGCATTTT. Looking up the rest from reference TRBV5-1 and TRBJ1-5 gives the full variable domain: KAGVTQTPRYLIKTRGQQVTLSCSPISGHRSVSWYQQTPGQGLQFLFEYFSETQRNKGNFPGRFSGRQFSNSRSEMNVSTLELGDSALYLCASSLDGTGGNQPQHFGDGTRLSIL.

The V gene is TRBV7-4, the J gene TRBJ2-2, with 16 positions matching TRBD2. The trim removed 2 bases at V and 2 bases at J, leaving 8 bases unmatched. Per germline, CDR1 SGHVT and CDR2 SQSDAQ. The CDR3 runs 20 residues. CDR3 DNA sequence: TGTGCCAGCAGCTTAAGGACAGGGACTAGCGGGGGGGCTAACACCGGGGAGCTGTTTTTT. Its protein is CASSLRTGTSGGANTGELFF.

This sequence joins TRBV7-2 and TRBJ2-5; TRBD2 might be the D (6 bases). V lost 3 bases and J 5 bases, leaving 16 bases between the germline ends. CDR3 length equals 15 residues. The germline V gene has CDR1 SGHTA and CDR2 FQGNSA. The CDR3 sequence is CASSFLPGGGETQYF. CDR3 in DNA: TGTGCCAGCAGCTTCCTACCCGGGGGTGGGGAGACCCAGTACTTC.

This sequence joins TRBV18 and TRBJ2-5, with D unclear. Germline V gene sequence: CDR1 KGHSH, CDR2 LQKENI. The CDR3 totals 13 residues. V gave up 0 bases and J gave up 7 bases, with 9 bases separating them. The CDR3 DNA reads TGTGCCAGCTCACCACCGACATTCCCGACCCAGTACTTC. It specifies CASSPPTFPTQYF.

The chain links TRBV28 to TRBJ1-4; tentative D call: TRBD1 (6 bases). With 7 bases removed from V and 7 bases from J, the gap between germline ends came to 19 bases. Germline CDR1 is MDHEN and CDR2 is SYDVKM. This CDR3 is 15 amino acids long. The CDR3 nucleotides read TGTGCCAGCAAGGGGGGGCGGGGGGCGAGTGAAAAACTGTTTTTT. As protein: CASKGGRGASEKLFF.

The chain recombines TRBV5-8 with TRBJ2-3, with TRBD2 matching 14 bases. Losses at the gene ends were 3 bases for V and 5 bases for J; bases not matched to a gene: 8. The CDR3 length is 17 residues. Germline assignment: CDR1 SGHTS and CDR2 YDEGEE. The chain's CDR3 is CASSWSPGLAGEDTQYF. DNA for the CDR3: TGTGCCAGCAGCTGGTCTCCGGGACTAGCGGGAGAAGATACGCAGTATTTT.

The V gene is TRBV30, the J gene TRBJ2-3, with a weak D call TRBD2 (5 bases). V dropped 3 bases and J dropped 0 bases, with 7 bases sitting between them. The germline V gene encodes CDR1 GTSNPN and CDR2 SVGIG (reference sequence). This CDR3 spans 13 amino acids. In DNA form, the CDR3 reads TGTGCCTGGAGCAGCGGAAGCACAGATACGCAGTATTTT. It encodes CAWSSGSTDTQYF.

J is TRBJ2-7 and V is TRBV11-2; D uncertain. The CDR3 runs 14 residues. V shed 2 bases and J shed 4 bases, with 12 bases lying between them. Germline loops: CDR1 SGHAT, CDR2 FQNNGV. CDR3 nucleotides: TGTGCCAGCAGCTTATACCAGTCCAAATACGAGCAGTACTTC. It encodes CASSLYQSKYEQYF.

CDR3 DNA sequence: TGTGCCAGCAGCCCTTCACTAAACACTGAAGCTTTCTTT. Amino acids: CASSPSLNTEAFF. The chain couples TRBV5-8 to TRBJ1-1; the D is unclear. V was clipped by 4 bases and J by 2 bases, with 9 bases between them. The germline V gene encodes CDR1 SGHTS and CDR2 YDEGEE. The CDR3 is 13 residues long.